These 8 T cell receptor beta chains were sequenced from one sample in a study of control samples from healthy donors and cancer patients. Repertoires were generated with immunoSEQ multiplex PCR, while TCRdb's copy carries only in-frame clones and drops some. The sample holds tens of thousands of clones, under 90% seen once. The specimen sequenced was PBMCs. These receptors all stem from a woman between 45 and 60 years old with colorectal cancer.

This clone was observed a handful of times. The chain recombines TRBV10-3 with TRBJ1-4, with 8 bases lining up with TRBD1. This CDR3 spans 13 amino acids. The germline V gene has CDR1 ENHRY and CDR2 SYGVKD. Trimming at V came to 10 bases and at J to 4 bases, leaving 5 bases not matched to a gene. As DNA, the CDR3 is TGTGCCACCCAGGGGGCAGATAATGAAAAACTGTTTTTT. This sequence encodes CATQGADNEKLFF.

This chain connects TRBV19 to TRBJ1-4; 7 nucleotides align to TRBD1. J was trimmed by 0 bases and V by 6 bases; bases with no gene match: 1. This CDR3 has 14 amino acids. CDR1 and CDR2 from the germline V gene are LNHDA and SQIVND (reference sequence). This CDR3 reads CASSGTATNEKLFF. CDR3 bases: TGTGCCAGTAGCGGGACAGCAACTAATGAAAAACTGTTTTTT.

The genes are TRBV7-2 and TRBJ1-6; possibly TRBD1 for D (5 bases). In germline, CDR1 is SGHTA, CDR2 FQGNSA. V dropped 4 bases and J dropped 7 bases, with 14 bases sitting between them. This CDR3 comprises 15 residues. DNA for the CDR3: TGTGCCAGCAGCTCGACCGGGACCCAAAATTCACCCCTCCACTTT. Protein: CASSSTGTQNSPLHF.

This CDR3 is CASSFTGWAEAFF. CDR3 DNA sequence: TGTGCCAGCAGCTTCACAGGGTGGGCTGAAGCTTTCTTT. The chain carries TRBV12-3 or TRBV12-4 and TRBJ1-1; tentatively, D is TRBD1 (6 bases). Trimming removed 6 bases at V and 6 bases at J, with 14 bases between. The CDR3 loop spans 13 amino acids.

This clone appeared a single time. The V gene is TRBV7-9, the J gene TRBJ2-3; D unresolved. Germline lookup yields CDR1 SEHNR and CDR2 FQNEAQ (reference sequence). The CDR3 is 14 residues long. V lost 3 bases and J 6 bases, leaving 13 bases between the germline ends. The CDR3 loop reads CASSFGRPTDTQYF. CDR3 nucleotide sequence: TGTGCCAGCAGCTTCGGCAGACCGACGGATACGCAGTATTTT.

As to this clone: Compared with germline, one end of the junction differs, possibly owing to a read error. This chain connects TRBV5-5 to TRBJ1-1, with TRBD1 as a possible D gene (5 bases). CDR1 is SGHKS and CDR2 is YYEKEE in the germline V gene (reference sequence). This CDR3 has 13 amino acids. In DNA form, the CDR3 reads TGTGCCAGCAGCTTACCAGGGAACCCTGAAGCTTTCTTT. This gives the protein CASSLPGNPEAFF.

The V call is TRBV5-1, the J call TRBJ2-1; the D is unclear. The germline V gene encodes CDR1 SGHRS and CDR2 YFSETQ. Trimming removed 0 bases from V and 7 bases from J, with 8 bases in between. The CDR3 is made up of 13 amino acids. CDR3 loop: CASSLEVGNEQFF. CDR3 nucleotide sequence: TGCGCCAGCAGCTTGGAGGTTGGAAATGAGCAGTTCTTC.

The V gene is TRBV6-2 or TRBV6-3, the J gene TRBJ2-7; possible D gene TRBD1, 6 bases. Germline values: CDR1 MNHEY, CDR2 SVGEGT. Trimming left V 5 bases short and J 1 base short, with 12 bases between. CDR3 length: 14 residues. CDR3 sequence reads: CASSPRQDSYEQYV. The DNA for the CDR3 is TGTGCCAGCAGTCCCCGACAGGATTCCTACGAGCAGTACGTC.